This T cell receptor beta chain was observed in a study of human T cells and chemical hapten exposure. Whole-study results and caveats: Higher patch test scores went with higher counts of PT1 expanded TCRs. Expanded TCRs showed more large CDR3 clusters than pre-sensitization or healthy control sets.

Described time point: pre-sensitization, week 0. As for treatment: therapeutic diphenylcyclopropenone sensitization with weekly scalp DPC. Drawing of blood took place ahead of applying each patch test. Germline loops: CDR1 SGDLS, CDR2 YYNGEE. Trimming took 3 bases from V and 0 from J, leaving 13 bases between them. There are 16 residues in the CDR3. TCRdb reprocessed the RACE reads with MiXCR, giving one entry per CDR3 protein. The data contain approximately 79,000 distinct CDR3 sequences, around 7.9% of them seen just once; the ten biggest clones take up just over 2.5%. Many counts were recorded for this clonotype. The antigen is not known.

The chain couples TRBV9 to TRBJ1-5; D not certain. The origin of this receptor is a man aged 35 to 55 with alopecia areata. Some clones in this sample may be carry-over from other donors' samples. Specimen: whole blood, collected in connection with sensitization to the hapten diphenylcyclopropenone (DPC). The DNA of the CDR3 is TGTGCCAGCAGCGGGCCCACGGCGAATAGCAATCAGCCCCAGCATTTT. Its translation is CASSGPTANSNQPQHF.